By share, the clone carrying this T cell receptor beta chain ranks as medium-sized. Its antigen is currently unknown. This entry comes from a study of liver allograft versus peripheral blood T cells. Study background: Comparisons were made between T cell receptor repertoires found in transplanted livers and those circulating in recipients' peripheral blood. Study conclusions and caveats: Intra-allograft T cell receptor repertoires in the liver reportedly differed from peripheral blood repertoires.

TCRdb re-called the reads through MiXCR, storing one row per CDR3 protein. The sample records thousands of distinct CDR3 sequences, roughly 16% being singletons. The sequence was collected from a human patient who had a liver transplant. Some T cells may possibly be graft donor cells.

For the CDR3, the DNA is TGTGCCAGCAGTTCCTCAGGGACACCCGTCTATGGCTACACCTTC. Its protein is CASSSSGTPVYGYTF. The chain carries TRBV12-3 or TRBV12-4 and TRBJ1-2; weak D call: TRBD1 (6 bases). The CDR3 contains 15 residues. The germline V and J ends were trimmed by 4 bases and 4 bases, with 16 bases remaining between them.